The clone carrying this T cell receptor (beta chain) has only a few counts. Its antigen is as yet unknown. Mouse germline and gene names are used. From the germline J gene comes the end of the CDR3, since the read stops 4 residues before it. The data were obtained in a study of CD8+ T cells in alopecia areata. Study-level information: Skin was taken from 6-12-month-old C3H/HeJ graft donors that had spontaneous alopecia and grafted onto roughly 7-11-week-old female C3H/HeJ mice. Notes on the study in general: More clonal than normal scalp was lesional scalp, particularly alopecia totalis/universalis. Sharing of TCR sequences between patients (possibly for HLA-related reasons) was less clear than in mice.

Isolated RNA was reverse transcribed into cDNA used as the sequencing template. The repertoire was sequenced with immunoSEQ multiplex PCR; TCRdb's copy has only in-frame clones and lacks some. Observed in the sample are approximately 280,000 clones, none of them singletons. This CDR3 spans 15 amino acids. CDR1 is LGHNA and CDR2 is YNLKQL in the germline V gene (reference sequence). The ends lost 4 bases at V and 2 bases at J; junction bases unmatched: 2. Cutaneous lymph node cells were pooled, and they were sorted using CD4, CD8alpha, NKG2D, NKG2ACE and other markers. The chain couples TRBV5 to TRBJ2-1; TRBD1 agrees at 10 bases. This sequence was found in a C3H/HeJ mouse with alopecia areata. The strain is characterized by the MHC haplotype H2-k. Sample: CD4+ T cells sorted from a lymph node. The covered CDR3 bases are TGTGCCAGCAGCCGGGGACAGGGGTACTATGCT. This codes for CASSRGQGYYA. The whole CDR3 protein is CASSRGQGYYAEQFF.